This T cell receptor beta chain appears in the sequencing data of a study of T cell changes during pregnancy in multiple sclerosis. Measured with immunoSEQ multiplex PCR; TCRdb has only the in-frame clones, and not every one. The table includes approximately 37,000 clones, about 89% detected once. This CDR3 comprises 14 residues. Germline V gene lookup returns CDR1 SGHRS and CDR2 YFSETQ. V was cut by 0 bases and J by 1 base, with 7 bases left in between. The chain employs TRBV5-1 and TRBJ1-1; TRBD1 might be the D (5 bases). The receptor's source is a female donor in good health, enrolled as a control in a pregnancy study. Sequences were derived from CD4+ T cells from peripheral blood mononuclear cells, sampled in the third trimester of pregnancy. The DNA of the CDR3 is TGCGCCAGCAGCTTGGCAGGGCCGAACACTGAAGCTTTCTTT. Protein sequence: CASSLAGPNTEAFF.